The rows below give T cell receptor beta chains drawn from one sample of a study of T cell responses to AZD1222 COVID-19 vaccine. Clones were read by immunoSEQ multiplex PCR, and TCRdb kept only the in-frame ones, dropping some. The sample has some 89,000 clones, about nine tenths seen once. The material sequenced was peripheral blood, taken on day 0 of AZD1222 vaccination. These receptors were obtained from an adult in good health. Each CDR3 is given with its conserved first and last residue. The D gene is left open where the match is weak. Size values are once, few and many counts, or a class for expanded clones, and some rows have none.

V gene,D gene,J gene,clone size,CDR3 protein,CDR3 DNA
TRBV11-2,TRBD1,TRBJ2-5,NA,CASSLERTGRETQYF,TGTGCCAGCAGCTTAGAGAGGACAGGGAGGGAGACCCAGTACTTC
TRBV3-1/TRBV3-2,NA,TRBJ1-3,once,CASSPIGSSGNTIYF,TGTGCCAGCAGCCCAATAGGGAGCTCTGGAAACACCATATATTTT
TRBV15,NA,TRBJ1-2,NA,CATSRGRAGATYGYTF,TGTGCCACCAGCAGAGGACGGGCAGGGGCTACCTACGGCTACACCTTC
TRBV28,TRBD1,TRBJ1-5,NA,CASTRTGGYQPQHF,TGTGCCAGCACTCGGACAGGGGGCTATCAGCCCCAGCATTTT
TRBV6-5,NA,TRBJ1-5,NA,CASSTTVRQPQHF,TGTGCCAGCAGCACTACAGTCCGCCAGCCCCAGCATTTT
TRBV28,TRBD1,TRBJ2-7,NA,CASSLWRTGNYEQYF,TGTGCCAGCAGTTTATGGCGGACAGGGAACTACGAGCAGTACTTC
TRBV6-5,NA,TRBJ1-4,NA,CASRAQQGRNEKLFF,TGTGCCAGCAGAGCGCAACAGGGACGGAATGAAAAACTGTTTTTT
TRBV7-9,NA,TRBJ1-4,NA,CASSLVGSGGIGEKLFF,TGTGCCAGCAGCTTAGTGGGTAGCGGGGGTATCGGAGAAAAACTGTTTTTT
TRBV5-1,TRBD1,TRBJ2-2,NA,CASSFSSAGGPNTGELFF,TGCGCCAGCAGCTTTTCATCAGCAGGGGGCCCGAACACCGGGGAGCTGTTTTTT
TRBV7-8,NA,TRBJ1-3,few,CASSPRPGNTIYF,TGTGCCAGCAGCCCCCGGCCGGGAAACACCATATATTTT
TRBV9,TRBD1,TRBJ2-7,NA,CASSQTGTAYEQYF,TGTGCCAGCAGCCAGACCGGGACAGCCTACGAGCAGTACTTC
TRBV25-1,NA,TRBJ1-4,NA,CASSGSGRKLFF,TGTGCCAGCAGTGGATCGGGACGAAAACTGTTTTTT
TRBV19,NA,TRBJ1-6,NA,CASSIAGTTYSPLHF,TGTGCCAGTAGTATAGCCGGGACTACTTATTCACCCCTCCACTTT
TRBV5-1,TRBD2,TRBJ2-5,NA,CASSLTSGREETQYF,TGCGCCAGCAGCTTGACTAGCGGGAGGGAAGAGACCCAGTACTTC
TRBV29-1,NA,TRBJ2-5,NA,CSVVPSVSASQETQYF,TGCAGCGTCGTCCCCTCTGTCTCGGCCAGCCAAGAGACCCAGTACTTC
TRBV7-9,NA,TRBJ1-6,NA,CASSRGHRDNSPLHF,TGTGCCAGCAGTCGAGGGCACAGGGATAATTCACCCCTCCACTTT
TRBV7-9,NA,TRBJ1-2,NA,CASSLLEGQTTESYTF,TGTGCCAGCAGCTTATTGGAGGGGCAGACCACCGAAAGCTACACCTTC
TRBV5-1,NA,TRBJ2-2,NA,CASSLAVLGRVATGELFF,TGCGCCAGCAGCTTGGCGGTCCTAGGACGGGTCGCGACCGGGGAGCTGTTTTTT
TRBV6-6,NA,TRBJ1-1,NA,CASTGPMGGRNTEAFF,TGTGCCAGCACGGGACCAATGGGCGGACGGAACACTGAAGCTTTCTTT
TRBV2,NA,TRBJ1-1,NA,CASMAGNEAFF,TGTGCCAGCATGGCAGGGAATGAAGCTTTCTTT
TRBV6-4,NA,TRBJ1-2,NA,CASSDGSTYGYTF,TGTGCCAGCAGTGACGGGAGCACCTATGGCTACACCTTC